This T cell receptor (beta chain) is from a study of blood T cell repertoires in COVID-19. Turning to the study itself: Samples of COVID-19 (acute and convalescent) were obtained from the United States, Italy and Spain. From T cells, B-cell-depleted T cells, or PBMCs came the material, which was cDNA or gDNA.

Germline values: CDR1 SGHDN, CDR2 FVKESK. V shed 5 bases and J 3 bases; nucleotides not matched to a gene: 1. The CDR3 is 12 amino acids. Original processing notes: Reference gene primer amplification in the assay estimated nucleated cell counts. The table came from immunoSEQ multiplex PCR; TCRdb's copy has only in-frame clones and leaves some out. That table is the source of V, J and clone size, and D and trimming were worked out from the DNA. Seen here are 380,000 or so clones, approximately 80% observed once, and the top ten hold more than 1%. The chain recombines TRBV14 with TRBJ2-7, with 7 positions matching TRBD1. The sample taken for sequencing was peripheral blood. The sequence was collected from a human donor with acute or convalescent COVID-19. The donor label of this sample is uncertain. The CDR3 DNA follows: TGTGCCAGCAGCTGGACAGGCTACGAGCAGTACTTC. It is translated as CASSWTGYEQYF.